The text below deals with one T cell receptor (beta chain). Its antigen remains undetermined. At one of its ends the junction is not consistent with the germline gene, which may arise from a read error. This sample was included in a study of STAT3 mutations in large granular lymphocyte leukemia (dated 2019 in TCRdb). For the wider study: Roughly half of the T-LGLL patients who were sequenced longitudinally carried canonical activating STAT3 mutations. More than half of T-LGLL patients received one or more immunosuppressive therapy regimens, with hematologic response in 40% of those treated. Serial deep sequencing of TCRbeta CDR3 and STAT3 was performed in patients with T-cell large granular lymphocyte leukemia to reconstruct clonal hierarchy and dynamics. From an initial cohort of around 220 LGL patients, more than 15 representative T-LGLL cases were picked for longitudinal TCRbeta and STAT3 sequencing. As controls within the study, a couple of patients with natural killer LGL leukemia were also sequenced longitudinally. Each patient was sequenced at an average of approximately 4 time points, ranging from 2 to 8 samplings.

There are 14 amino acids in the CDR3, from cysteine to phenylalanine inclusive. Only the CDR3 DNA is retained, 42 bases long and in frame from the first base. CDR1 and CDR2, per the germline V gene, are MNHNS and SASEGT. TCRbeta libraries were sequenced on an Illumina MiSeq, and an average of around 41,000 productive templates per sample was obtained. TCRbeta CDR3 libraries were generated with the immunoSEQ assay using multiplex PCR amplification. Per the authors' processing: Repertoire diversity was computed as previously defined, with values near 0 indicating extremely monoclonal samples. Held by TCRdb, this immuneACCESS table contains in-frame sequences only and omits some clones. Under half of the omission traces to an unresolved V gene where checked; the cause of the rest is unknown. That table gives V, J and clone size, and the DNA gave D and trimming. This sample lists roughly 9,700 clones; nearly 90% were detected once. The leading ten clones occupy about 29% of the sample.

The same DNA, extracted from blood mononuclear cells, served for both TCR sequencing and STAT3 sequencing. Broader findings and caveats from the paper: TCR clonotype switching after therapy was observed in about 35% of the 18 patients, and all newly emerging clones were found to be STAT3 wild type. Several patients had a dominant TCR clone burden greater than the STAT3 mutant burden, which suggests that the STAT3 mutation arose secondarily within a clone that had already expanded. Since codominant clonotypes persisted in some patients, a small but highly pathogenic clone may have gone undetected. All T-LGLL patients had at least one immunodominant TCRbeta clonotype, and roughly half had multiple immunodominant subclonotypes. Variable intervals between samplings and differing treatment regimens complicated linking therapy response to changes in TCR clonal burden. Because no samples were available when a clone first appeared, clonal expansion had to be inferred from samplings taken at other points.

The sequence derives from a man between 60 and 75 years old with T-cell large granular lymphocyte leukemia. Some clones in this sample may be carry-over from other donors' samples. The age is the age at diagnosis. The specimen was peripheral blood mononuclear cells. The V gene is TRBV6-1 and the J gene is TRBJ1-3; the D segment cannot be called with confidence. The CDR3 is CASSQAGPRDTIYF. Here is the DNA: TGTGCCAGCAGTCAAGCAGGCCCCAGAGACACCATATATTTT.